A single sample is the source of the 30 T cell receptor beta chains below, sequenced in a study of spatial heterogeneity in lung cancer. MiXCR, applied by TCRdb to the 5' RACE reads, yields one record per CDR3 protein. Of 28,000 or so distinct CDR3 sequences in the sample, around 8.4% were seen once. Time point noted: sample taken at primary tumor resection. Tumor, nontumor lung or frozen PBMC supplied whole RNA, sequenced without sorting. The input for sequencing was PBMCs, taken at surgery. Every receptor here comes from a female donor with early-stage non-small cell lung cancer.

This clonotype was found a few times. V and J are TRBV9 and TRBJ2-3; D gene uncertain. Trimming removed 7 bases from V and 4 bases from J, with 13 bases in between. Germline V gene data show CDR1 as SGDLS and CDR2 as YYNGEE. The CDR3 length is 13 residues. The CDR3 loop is CASGDSSADTQYF. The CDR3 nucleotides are TGTGCCAGCGGGGATTCCTCGGCAGATACGCAGTATTTT.

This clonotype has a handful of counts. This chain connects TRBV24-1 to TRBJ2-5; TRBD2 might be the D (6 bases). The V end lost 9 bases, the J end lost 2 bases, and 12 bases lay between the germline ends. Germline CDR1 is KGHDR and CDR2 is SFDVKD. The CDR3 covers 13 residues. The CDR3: CATRGTVQETQYF. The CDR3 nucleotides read TGTGCCACCCGGGGGACTGTTCAAGAGACCCAGTACTTC.

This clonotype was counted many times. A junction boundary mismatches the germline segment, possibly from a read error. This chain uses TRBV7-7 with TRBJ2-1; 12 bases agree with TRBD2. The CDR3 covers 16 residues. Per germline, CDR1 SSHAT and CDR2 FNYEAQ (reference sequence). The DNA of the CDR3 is TGTGCTAGCAGCGCCGGGACTAGCGGGCGTAGGGATGAGCAGTTCTTC. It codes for CASSAGTSGRRDEQFF.

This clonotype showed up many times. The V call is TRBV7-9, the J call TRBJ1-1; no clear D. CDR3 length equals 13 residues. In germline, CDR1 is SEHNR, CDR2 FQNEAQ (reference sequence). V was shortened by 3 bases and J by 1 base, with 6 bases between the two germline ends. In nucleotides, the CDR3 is TGTGCCAGCAGCTTTGGCGGGAACACTGAAGCTTTCTTT. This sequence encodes CASSFGGNTEAFF.

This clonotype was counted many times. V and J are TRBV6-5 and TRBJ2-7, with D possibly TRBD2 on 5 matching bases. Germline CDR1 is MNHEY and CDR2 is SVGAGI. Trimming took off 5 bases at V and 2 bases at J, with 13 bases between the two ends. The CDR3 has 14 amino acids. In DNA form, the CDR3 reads TGTGCCAGCAGTCCCCGGGGTCTCACCTACGAGCAGTACGTC. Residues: CASSPRGLTYEQYV.

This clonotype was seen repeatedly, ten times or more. The CDR3 nucleotides are TGCAGTGCCCTCCCGGGACTAGCGGGAGGGGATAAAAACATTCAGTACTTC. This gives the protein CSALPGLAGGDKNIQYF. The J gene is TRBJ2-4, the V gene TRBV20-1; 16 nucleotides match TRBD2. This CDR3 has 17 residues. After removal of 6 bases from V and 4 bases from J, the junction contained 9 bases not matched to a gene. CDR1 is DFQATT and CDR2 is SNEGSKA in the germline V gene (reference sequence).

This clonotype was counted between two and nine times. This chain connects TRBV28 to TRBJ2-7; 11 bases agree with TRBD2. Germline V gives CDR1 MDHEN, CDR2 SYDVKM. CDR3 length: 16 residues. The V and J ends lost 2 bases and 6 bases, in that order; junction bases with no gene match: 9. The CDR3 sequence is CASSLAGLAGGSEQYV. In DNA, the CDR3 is TGTGCCAGCAGTTTAGCGGGTCTAGCGGGAGGCTCCGAGCAGTACGTC.

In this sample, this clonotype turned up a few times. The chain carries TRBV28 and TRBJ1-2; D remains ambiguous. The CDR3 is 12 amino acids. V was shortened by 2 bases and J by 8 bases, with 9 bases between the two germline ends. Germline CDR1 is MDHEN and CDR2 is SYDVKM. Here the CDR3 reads CASSLQARGYTF. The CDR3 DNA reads TGTGCCAGCAGTTTACAGGCACGGGGCTACACCTTC.

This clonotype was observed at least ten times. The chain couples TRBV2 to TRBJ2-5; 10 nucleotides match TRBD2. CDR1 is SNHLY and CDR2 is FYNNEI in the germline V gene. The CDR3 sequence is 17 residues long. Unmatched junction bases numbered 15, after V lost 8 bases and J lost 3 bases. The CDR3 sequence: CASSRWTSGIRKETQYF. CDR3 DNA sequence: TGTGCCAGCTCTCGCTGGACTAGCGGTATTCGAAAAGAGACCCAGTACTTC. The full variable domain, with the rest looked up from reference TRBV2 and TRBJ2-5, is EPEVTQTPSHQVTQMGQEVILRCVPISNHLYFYWYRQILGQKVEFLVSFYNNEISEKSEIFDDQFSVERPDGSNFTLKIRSTKLEDSAMYFCASSRWTSGIRKETQYFGPGTRLLVL.

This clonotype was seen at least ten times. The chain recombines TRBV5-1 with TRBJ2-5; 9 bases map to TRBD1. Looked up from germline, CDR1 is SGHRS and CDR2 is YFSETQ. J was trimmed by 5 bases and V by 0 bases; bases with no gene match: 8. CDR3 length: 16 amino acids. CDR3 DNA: TGCGCCAGCAGCTTGGGGGACAGGGCCGCTGGGGAGACCCAGTACTTC. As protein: CASSLGDRAAGETQYF.

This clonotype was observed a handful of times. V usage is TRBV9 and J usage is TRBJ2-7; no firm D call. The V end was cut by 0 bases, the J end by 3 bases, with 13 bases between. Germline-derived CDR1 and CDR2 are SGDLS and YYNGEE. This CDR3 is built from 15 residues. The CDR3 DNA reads TGTGCCAGCAGCGTAGGTCCAGACTCAGTCTACGAGCAGTACTTC. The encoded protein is CASSVGPDSVYEQYF. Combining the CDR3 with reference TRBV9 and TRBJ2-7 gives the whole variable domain DSGVTQTPKHLITATGQRVTLRCSPRSGDLSVYWYQQSLDQGLQFLIQYYNGEERAKGNILERFSAQQFPDLHSELNLSSLELGDSALYFCASSVGPDSVYEQYFGPGTRLTVT.

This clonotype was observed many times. The chain's CDR3 is CASSLILGVTEAFF. The CDR3 DNA sequence: TGTGCCAGCAGTTTAATATTGGGGGTCACTGAAGCTTTCTTT. The chain carries TRBV28 and TRBJ1-1; the D gene is possibly TRBD1 (5 bases). The germline gives CDR1 MDHEN, CDR2 SYDVKM. The CDR3 loop spans 14 amino acids. V dropped 2 bases and J dropped 4 bases, with 11 bases sitting between them.

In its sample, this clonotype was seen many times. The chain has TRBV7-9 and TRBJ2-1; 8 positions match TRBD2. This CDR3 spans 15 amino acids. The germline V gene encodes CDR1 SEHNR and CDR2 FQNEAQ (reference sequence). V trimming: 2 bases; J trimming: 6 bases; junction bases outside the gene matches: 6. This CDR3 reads CASSLKAGVSNEQFF. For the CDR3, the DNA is TGTGCCAGCAGCTTAAAAGCGGGAGTCTCCAATGAGCAGTTCTTC.

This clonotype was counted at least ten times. CDR3 amino acids: CASSPVGLAGGDTQYF. CDR3 in DNA: TGTGCCAGCAGCCCAGTCGGACTAGCGGGAGGAGATACGCAGTATTTT. The V gene is TRBV7-9, the J gene TRBJ2-3; TRBD2 aligns across 14 bases. Germline lookup yields CDR1 SEHNR and CDR2 FQNEAQ (reference sequence). Germline trimming cut 5 bases from V and 5 bases from J; bases unmatched to any gene: 6. CDR3 size: 16 residues.

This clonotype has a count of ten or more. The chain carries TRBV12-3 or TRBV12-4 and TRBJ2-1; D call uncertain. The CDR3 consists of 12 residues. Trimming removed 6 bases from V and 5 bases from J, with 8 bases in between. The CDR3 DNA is TGTGCCAGCAGGGGGTGGGACAATGAGCAGTTCTTC. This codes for CASRGWDNEQFF.

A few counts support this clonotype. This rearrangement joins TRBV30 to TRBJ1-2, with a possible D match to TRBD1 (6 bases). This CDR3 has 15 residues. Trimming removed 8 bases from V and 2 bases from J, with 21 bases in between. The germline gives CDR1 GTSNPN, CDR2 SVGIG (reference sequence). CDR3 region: CARKQGRGRNYGYTF. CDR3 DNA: TGTGCCCGCAAACAGGGCCGGGGGCGAAACTATGGCTACACCTTC.

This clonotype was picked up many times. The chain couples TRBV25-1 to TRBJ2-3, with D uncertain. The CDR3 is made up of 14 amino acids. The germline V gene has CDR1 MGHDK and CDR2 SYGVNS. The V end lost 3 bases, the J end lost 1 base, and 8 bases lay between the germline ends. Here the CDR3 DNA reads TGTGCCAGCAGTGAGCCATTCCGCACAGATACGCAGTATTTT. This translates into CASSEPFRTDTQYF. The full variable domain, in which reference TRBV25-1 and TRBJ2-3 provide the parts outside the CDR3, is EADIYQTPRYLVIGTGKKITLECSQTMGHDKMYWYQQDPGMELHLIHYSYGVNSTEKGDLSSESTVSRIRTEHFPLTLESARPSHTSQYLCASSEPFRTDTQYFGPGTRLTVL.

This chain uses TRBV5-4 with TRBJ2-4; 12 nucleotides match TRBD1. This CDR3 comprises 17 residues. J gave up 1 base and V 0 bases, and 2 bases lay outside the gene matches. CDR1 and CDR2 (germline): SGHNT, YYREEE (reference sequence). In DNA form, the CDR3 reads TGTGCCAGCAGCTTGGTGGGACAGGGGGCTGCCAAAAACATTCAGTACTTC. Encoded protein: CASSLVGQGAAKNIQYF.

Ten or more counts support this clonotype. The CDR3 nucleotides are TGTGCCAGCTCACCACCGGGGGACCCCTCCCAGTACTTC. It specifies CASSPPGDPSQYF. This rearrangement joins TRBV18 to TRBJ2-4, with D perhaps assigned TRBD1 or TRBD2 (5 bases each). The V end was cut by 0 bases, the J end by 13 bases, with 13 bases between. The CDR3 totals 13 residues. CDR1 is KGHSH, CDR2 LQKENI, per germline.

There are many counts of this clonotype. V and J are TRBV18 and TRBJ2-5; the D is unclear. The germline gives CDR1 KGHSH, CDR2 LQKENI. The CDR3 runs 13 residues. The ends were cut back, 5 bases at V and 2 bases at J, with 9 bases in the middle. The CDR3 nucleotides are TGTGCCAGCTCAGCTCAGTTACAAGAGACCCAGTACTTC. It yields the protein CASSAQLQETQYF.

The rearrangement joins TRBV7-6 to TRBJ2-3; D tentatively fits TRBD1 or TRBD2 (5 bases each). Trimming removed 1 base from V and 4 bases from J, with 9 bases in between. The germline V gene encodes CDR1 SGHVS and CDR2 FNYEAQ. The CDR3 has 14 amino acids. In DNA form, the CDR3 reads TGTGCCAGCAGCTTAGAAAGGGACGCAGATACGCAGTATTTT. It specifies CASSLERDADTQYF.

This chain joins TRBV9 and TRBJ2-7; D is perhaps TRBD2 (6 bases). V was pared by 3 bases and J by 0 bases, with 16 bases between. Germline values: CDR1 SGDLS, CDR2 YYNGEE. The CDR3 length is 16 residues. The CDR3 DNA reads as TGTGCCAGCAGCGGGGGAGGAGGGAGAAGCTCCTACGAGCAGTACTTC. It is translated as CASSGGGGRSSYEQYF.

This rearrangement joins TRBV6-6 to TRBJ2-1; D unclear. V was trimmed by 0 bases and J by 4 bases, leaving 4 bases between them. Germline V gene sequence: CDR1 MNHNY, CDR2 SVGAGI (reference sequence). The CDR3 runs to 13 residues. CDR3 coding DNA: TGTGCCAGCAGTTACTCCCGGTACAATGAGCAGTTCTTC. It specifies CASSYSRYNEQFF.

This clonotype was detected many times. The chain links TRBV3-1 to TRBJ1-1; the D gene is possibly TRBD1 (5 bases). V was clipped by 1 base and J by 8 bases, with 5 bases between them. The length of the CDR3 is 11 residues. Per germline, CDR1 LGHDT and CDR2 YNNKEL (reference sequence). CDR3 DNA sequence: TGTGCCAGCAGCCAAGGACAGGAAGCTTTCTTT. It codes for CASSQGQEAFF. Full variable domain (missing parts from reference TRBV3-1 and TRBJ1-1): DTAVSQTPKYLVTQMGNDKSIKCEQNLGHDTMYWYKQDSKKFLKIMFSYNNKELIINETVPNRFSPKSPDKAHLNLHINSLELGDSAVYFCASSQGQEAFFGQGTRLTVV.

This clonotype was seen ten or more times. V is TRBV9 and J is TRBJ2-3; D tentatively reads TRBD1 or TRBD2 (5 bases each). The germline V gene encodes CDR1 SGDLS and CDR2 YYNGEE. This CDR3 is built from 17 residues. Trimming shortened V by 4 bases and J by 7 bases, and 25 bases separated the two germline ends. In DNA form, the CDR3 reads TGTGCCAGCAGCACCACTCAAGGGACGGCCGATTGGAATACGCAGTATTTT. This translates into CASSTTQGTADWNTQYF.

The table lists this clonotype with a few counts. CDR3 protein: CASSPGDRQTQYF. The CDR3 bases are TGTGCCAGCAGCCCCGGGGACAGGCAGACCCAGTACTTC. This chain uses TRBV7-9 with TRBJ2-5; TRBD1 matches at 8 bases. Trimming cost V 5 bases and J 6 bases; bases outside gene matches: 5. Germline V CDR1 and CDR2: SEHNR, FQNEAQ (reference sequence). The CDR3 is 13 amino acids.

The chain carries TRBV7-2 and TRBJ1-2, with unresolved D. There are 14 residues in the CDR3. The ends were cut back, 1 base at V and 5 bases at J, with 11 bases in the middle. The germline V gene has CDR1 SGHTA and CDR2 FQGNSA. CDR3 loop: CASSLGSLGYGYTF. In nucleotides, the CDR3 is TGTGCCAGCAGCTTAGGCAGTTTGGGGTATGGCTACACCTTC.

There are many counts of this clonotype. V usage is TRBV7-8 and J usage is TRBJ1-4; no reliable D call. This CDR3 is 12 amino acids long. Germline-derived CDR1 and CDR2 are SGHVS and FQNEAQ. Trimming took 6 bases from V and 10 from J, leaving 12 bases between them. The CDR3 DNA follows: TGTGCCAGCAGAGATCGGTCGGGAAAACTGTTTTTT. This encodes CASRDRSGKLFF.

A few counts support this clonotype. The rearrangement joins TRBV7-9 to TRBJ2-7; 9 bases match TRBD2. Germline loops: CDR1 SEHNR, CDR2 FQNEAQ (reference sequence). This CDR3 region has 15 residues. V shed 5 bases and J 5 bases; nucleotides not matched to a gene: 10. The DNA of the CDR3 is TGTGCCAGCAGCATAACCGGGACTAGCACCCACGAGCAGTACTTC. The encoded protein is CASSITGTSTHEQYF.

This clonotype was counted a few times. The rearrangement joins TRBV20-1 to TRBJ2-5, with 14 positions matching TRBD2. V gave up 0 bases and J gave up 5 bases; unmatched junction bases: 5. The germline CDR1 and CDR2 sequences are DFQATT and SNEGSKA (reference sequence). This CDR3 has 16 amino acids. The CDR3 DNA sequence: TGCAGTGCTAGAGAGACTAGCGGGAGGGCCTGGGAGACCCAGTACTTC. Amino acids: CSARETSGRAWETQYF.